The 6 T cell receptor beta chains listed next were all sequenced from one sample in a study of shared clonotypes between healthy human individuals. Clones were sequenced by immunoSEQ multiplex PCR, and TCRdb holds only the in-frame ones, with some missing. Of under 650,000 clones listed, about 96% are singletons. Sequences were obtained from naive CD4+ T cells sorted from blood. Sample subset: CD45RA+ positively selected. The receptors were sampled from a woman aged 30 to 39 in good health.

The V call is TRBV18, the J call TRBJ2-7; 7 bases fit TRBD1. Germline V gene lookup returns CDR1 KGHSH and CDR2 LQKENI. J gave up 0 bases and V 0 bases, and 8 bases lay outside the gene matches. The CDR3 has 17 amino acids. The CDR3, as DNA: TGTGCCAGCTCACCACCGCGACAGGGATCCCACTCCTACGAGCAGTACTTC. It translates to CASSPPRQGSHSYEQYF.

V usage is TRBV4-1 and J usage is TRBJ2-5; 8 nucleotides align to TRBD2. The length of the CDR3 is 13 residues. V shed 6 bases, J shed 5 bases, and the junction held 5 bases outside the gene matches. The V gene's germline CDR1 is MGHRA and CDR2 YSYEKL. CDR3 coding DNA: TGCGCCAGCAGTAGAGCGGGAGTGGAGACCCAGTACTTC. This encodes CASSRAGVETQYF.

This chain links TRBV28 with TRBJ1-5, with TRBD1 identical over 9 bases. The CDR3 has 15 residues. V lost 11 bases, J lost 6 bases, and 14 bases stayed unmatched. Germline values: CDR1 MDHEN, CDR2 SYDVKM. CDR3 in amino acids: CARPWWTGAGQPQHF. In DNA form, the CDR3 reads TGTGCCCGACCGTGGTGGACAGGGGCGGGTCAGCCCCAGCATTTT. Full variable domain (rest looked up from reference TRBV28 and TRBJ1-5): DVKVTQSSRYLVKRTGEKVFLECVQDMDHENMFWYRQDPGLGLRLIYFSYDVKMKEKGDIPEGYSVSREKKERFSLILESASTNQTSMYLCARPWWTGAGQPQHFGDGTRLSIL.

This clone came up once. The CDR3 loop is CASGLGLAVSRDEQFF. Here the CDR3 DNA reads TGTGCTAGTGGTTTGGGGCTAGCGGTAAGCCGAGATGAGCAGTTCTTC. The chain combines TRBV12-5 with TRBJ2-1; TRBD2 aligns across 7 bases. Germline V lookup: CDR1 LGHNT, CDR2 FRNRAP. The CDR3 has 16 residues. Germline trimming cut 1 base from V and 8 bases from J; bases unmatched to any gene: 11.

In regard to this clone: Other DNA sequences from this sample encode an identical CDR3 as well. The V call is TRBV2, the J call TRBJ2-1; 12 positions match TRBD2. CDR1 and CDR2 (germline): SNHLY, FYNNEI. The ends lost 1 base at V and 10 bases at J; junction bases unmatched: 5. CDR3 length equals 15 residues. This CDR3 reads CASSEGLAGVGEQFF. DNA of the CDR3: TGTGCCAGCAGTGAAGGACTAGCGGGAGTGGGAGAGCAGTTCTTC.

The rearrangement links TRBV27 to TRBJ2-7; D gene ambiguous. Per the germline V gene, CDR1 is MNHEY and CDR2 is SMNVEV (reference sequence). The CDR3 has 12 residues. Trimming removed 4 bases from V and 4 bases from J, with 8 bases in between. CDR3: CASSSSLYEQYF. The CDR3 nucleotides are TGTGCCAGCAGTTCGAGCCTATACGAGCAGTACTTC.